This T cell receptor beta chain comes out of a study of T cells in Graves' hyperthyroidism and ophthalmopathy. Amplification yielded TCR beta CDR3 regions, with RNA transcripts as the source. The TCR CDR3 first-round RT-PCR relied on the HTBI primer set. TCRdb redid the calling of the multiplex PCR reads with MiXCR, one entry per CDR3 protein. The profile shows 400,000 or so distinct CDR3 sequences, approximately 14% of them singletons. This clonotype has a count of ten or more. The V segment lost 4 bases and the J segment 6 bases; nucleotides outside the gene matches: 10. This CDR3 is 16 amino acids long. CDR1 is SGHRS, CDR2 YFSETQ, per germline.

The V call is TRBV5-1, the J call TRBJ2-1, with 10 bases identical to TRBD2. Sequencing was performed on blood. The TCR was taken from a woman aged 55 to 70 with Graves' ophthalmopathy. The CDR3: CASSAGALAGANEQFF. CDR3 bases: TGCGCCAGCAGCGCGGGGGCCCTAGCGGGAGCCAATGAGCAGTTCTTC.